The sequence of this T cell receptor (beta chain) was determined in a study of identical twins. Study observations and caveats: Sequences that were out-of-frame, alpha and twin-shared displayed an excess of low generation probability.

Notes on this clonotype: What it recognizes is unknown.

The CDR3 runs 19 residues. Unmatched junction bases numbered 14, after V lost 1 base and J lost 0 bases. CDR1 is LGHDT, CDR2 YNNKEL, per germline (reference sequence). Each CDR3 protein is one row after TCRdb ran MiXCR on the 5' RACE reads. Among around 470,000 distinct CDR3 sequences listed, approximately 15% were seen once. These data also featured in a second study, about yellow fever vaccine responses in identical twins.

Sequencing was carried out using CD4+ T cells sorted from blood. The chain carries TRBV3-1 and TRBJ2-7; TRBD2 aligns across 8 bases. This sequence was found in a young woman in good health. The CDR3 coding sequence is TGTGCCAGCAGCCAAGTTGCTGCGGGGGGACCGAAAAGCTCCTACGAGCAGTACTTC. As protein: CASSQVAAGGPKSSYEQYF.